Sequencing of this T cell receptor (beta chain) was carried out in a study of T cells in Graves' hyperthyroidism and ophthalmopathy. Regarding the study as a whole: Most thyroid-expanded clonotypes above 0.001 were also found in blood.

Concerning this clonotype: Its cognate antigen is unknown. The germline gene is not matched at one end of the junction; a read error may be the cause.

Lactation, pregnancy, other autoimmune disease or uncontrolled infection excluded patients. Thyroid ultrasound, orbital computed tomography, clinical symptoms, and serum thyroxine and TRAb underpinned diagnoses. The PBMCs were taken from roughly 10 ml of fresh peripheral blood. RNA transcripts provided the source from which TCR beta CDR3 regions were amplified. HTBI primers drove first-round RT-PCR of the TCR CDR3. MiXCR, applied by TCRdb to the multiplex PCR reads, yields one record per CDR3 protein. The table records tens of thousands of distinct CDR3 sequences, just under 50% of them present only once. CDR1 SGHDN and CDR2 FVKESK come from the germline V gene. This CDR3 contains 17 residues.

The sequenced sample consisted of blood. This receptor was identified in a woman in her forties or fifties with Graves' hyperthyroidism that later progressed to Graves' ophthalmopathy. This chain uses TRBV14 with TRBJ2-7, with TRBD1 matching 10 bases. This chain's CDR3 is CASSGTGAAKGRYELYF. DNA of the CDR3: TGTGCCAGCTCAGGGACAGGGGCCGCAAAGGGCCGCTACGAGCTGTACTTC.